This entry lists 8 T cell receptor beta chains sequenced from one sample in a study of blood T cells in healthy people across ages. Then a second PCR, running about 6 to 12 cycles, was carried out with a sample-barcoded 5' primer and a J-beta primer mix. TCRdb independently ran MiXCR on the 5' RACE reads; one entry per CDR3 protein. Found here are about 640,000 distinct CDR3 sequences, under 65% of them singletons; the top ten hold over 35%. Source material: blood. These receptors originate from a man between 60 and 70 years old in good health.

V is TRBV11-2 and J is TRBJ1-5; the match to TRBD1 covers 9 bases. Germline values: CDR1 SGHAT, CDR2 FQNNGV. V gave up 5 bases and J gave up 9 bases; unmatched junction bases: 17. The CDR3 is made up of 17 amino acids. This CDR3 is CASSDSPGTGSPRPQHF. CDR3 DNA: TGTGCCAGCAGCGACTCCCCCGGGACAGGGAGCCCTCGGCCCCAGCATTTT.

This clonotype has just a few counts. CDR3 loop: CASMHWGDPTNEQFF. The CDR3 region has the DNA TGTGCCAGCATGCACTGGGGGGACCCGACCAATGAGCAGTTCTTC. The J gene is TRBJ2-1, the V gene TRBV27, with D maybe TRBD2 (6 bases). The germline V gene encodes CDR1 MNHEY and CDR2 SMNVEV (reference sequence). The CDR3 consists of 15 residues. Trimming stripped 7 bases from V and 6 bases from J, with 19 bases between.

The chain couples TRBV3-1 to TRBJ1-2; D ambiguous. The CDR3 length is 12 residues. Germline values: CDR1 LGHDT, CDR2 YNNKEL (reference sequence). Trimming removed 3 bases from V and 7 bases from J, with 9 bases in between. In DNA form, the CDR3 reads TGTGCCAGCAGCCAGGGCAGAGTTGGCTACACCTTC. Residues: CASSQGRVGYTF.

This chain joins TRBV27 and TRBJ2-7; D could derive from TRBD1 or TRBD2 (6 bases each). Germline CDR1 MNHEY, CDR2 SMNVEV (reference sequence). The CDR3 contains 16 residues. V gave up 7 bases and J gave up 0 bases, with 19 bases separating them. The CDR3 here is CASMRSGRGPSYEQYF. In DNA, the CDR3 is TGTGCCAGCATGAGGTCGGGACGGGGGCCCTCCTACGAGCAGTACTTC.

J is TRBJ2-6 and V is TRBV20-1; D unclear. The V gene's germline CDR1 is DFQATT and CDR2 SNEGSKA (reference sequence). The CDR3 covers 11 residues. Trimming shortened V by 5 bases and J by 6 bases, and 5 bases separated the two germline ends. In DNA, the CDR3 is TGCAGTGCTGCCCAGGCCAACGTCCTGACTTTC. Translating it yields CSAAQANVLTF.

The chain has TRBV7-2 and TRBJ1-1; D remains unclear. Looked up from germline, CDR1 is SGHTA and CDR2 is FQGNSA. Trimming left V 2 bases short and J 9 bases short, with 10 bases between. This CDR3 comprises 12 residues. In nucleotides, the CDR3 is TGTGCCAGCAGCTTACCACCAGGAAAAGCTTTCTTT. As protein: CASSLPPGKAFF.

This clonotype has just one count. The CDR3 protein is CASSQEERGGDEQFF. The CDR3 DNA follows: TGCGCCAGCAGCCAAGAGGAGCGGGGGGGTGATGAGCAGTTCTTC. The J gene is TRBJ2-1, the V gene TRBV4-1; 10 nucleotides line up with TRBD2. CDR3 length equals 15 residues. CDR1 and CDR2 from the germline V gene are MGHRA and YSYEKL. Germline trimming cut 0 bases from V and 8 bases from J; bases unmatched to any gene: 4.

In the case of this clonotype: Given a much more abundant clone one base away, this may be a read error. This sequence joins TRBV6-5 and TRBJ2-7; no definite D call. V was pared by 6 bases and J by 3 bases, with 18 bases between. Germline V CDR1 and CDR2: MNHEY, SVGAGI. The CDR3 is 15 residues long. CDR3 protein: CASSQKPRTGYEQYF. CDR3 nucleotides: TGTGCCAGCAGCCAAAAGCCCCGAACGGGCTACGAGCAGTACTTC.